The 32 T cell receptor beta chains below were found in one sample sequenced in a study of shared clonotypes between healthy human individuals. Clones were sequenced by immunoSEQ multiplex PCR, and TCRdb holds only the in-frame ones, with some missing. The sample has 2 million to 2.5 million clones, 85% to 95% seen once. The source material was naive CD4+ T cells from PBMCs. Specified subset: CD45RA+ positively selected. These TCRs come from a man in his late teens or twenties in good health. Some clones in this sample may be carry-over from other donors' samples.

The rearrangement uses TRBV15 and TRBJ2-1; no reliable D call. CDR3 length: 14 residues. The germline gives CDR1 LNHNV, CDR2 YYDKDF (reference sequence). The V end lost 8 bases, the J end lost 0 bases, and 11 bases lay between the germline ends. As DNA, the CDR3 is TGTGCCACCGGGGTGGCTGCCTCCTACAATGAGCAGTTCTTC. Its protein is CATGVAASYNEQFF.

This chain joins TRBV5-4 and TRBJ1-2, with D possibly TRBD1 on 6 matching bases. Germline V gene data show CDR1 as SGHNT and CDR2 as YYREEE (reference sequence). The CDR3 loop spans 14 amino acids. V lost 5 bases to trimming and J lost 4 bases, with 15 bases between them. The CDR3 is CASSTGQVGYGYTF. The CDR3 DNA sequence: TGTGCCAGCAGTACGGGACAAGTGGGCTATGGCTACACCTTC.

The V and J genes are TRBV9 and TRBJ1-3; a weak D match, TRBD1 (6 bases). Germline CDR1 SGDLS, CDR2 YYNGEE. The CDR3 consists of 15 residues. Trimming shortened V by 4 bases and J by 2 bases, and 13 bases separated the two germline ends. The CDR3 region has the DNA TGTGCCAGCAGCACCGCTGGGGGCACTGGAAACACCATATATTTT. It specifies CASSTAGGTGNTIYF.

The chain uses TRBV2 and TRBJ1-1; 9 bases align to TRBD1. V was clipped by 6 bases and J by 5 bases; unmatched bases: 19. Germline assignment: CDR1 SNHLY and CDR2 FYNNEI. The CDR3 runs to 18 residues. DNA for the CDR3: TGTGCCAGCAGAGCCGGGACAGGGATTTCGGGTAATGGGACTGAAGCTTTCTTT. Protein product: CASRAGTGISGNGTEAFF.

The chain employs TRBV7-2 and TRBJ1-2; TRBD1 matches at 9 bases. The CDR3 consists of 14 residues. J was trimmed by 6 bases and V by 5 bases; bases with no gene match: 7. Looked up from germline, CDR1 is SGHTA and CDR2 is FQGNSA. Written as DNA, the CDR3 is TGTGCCAGCAGCCAAGACAGGGGGTACAATGGCTACACCTTC. Translated: CASSQDRGYNGYTF. Filled out from reference TRBV7-2 and TRBJ1-2, the complete variable domain reads GAGVSQSPSNKVTEKGKDVELRCDPISGHTALYWYRQSLGQGLEFLIYFQGNSAPDKSGLPSDRFSAERTGGSVSTLTIQRTQQEDSAVYLCASSQDRGYNGYTFGSGTRLTVV.

The gene calls are TRBV2 and TRBJ2-3; TRBD2 might be the D (6 bases). Trimming took off 10 bases at V and 1 base at J, with 15 bases between the two ends. The CDR3 consists of 14 residues. Germline values: CDR1 SNHLY, CDR2 FYNNEI. For the CDR3, the DNA is TGTGCCACCCGATTCGGGACTGGCACAGATACGCAGTATTTT. Its translation: CATRFGTGTDTQYF.

The rearrangement joins TRBV19 to TRBJ2-1; D possibly corresponds to TRBD2 (5 bases). From germline, CDR1 is LNHDA and CDR2 SQIVND (reference sequence). CDR3 length: 17 residues. V was trimmed by 1 base and J by 0 bases, leaving 13 bases between them. CDR3 in DNA: TGTGCCAGTAGTATAGTTGCCCGGCGGGTCTCCTACAATGAGCAGTTCTTC. It is translated as CASSIVARRVSYNEQFF.

The genes are TRBV27 and TRBJ2-6; D unclear. This CDR3 is built from 16 residues. The V gene lost 6 bases and the J gene lost 0 bases, with 12 bases spanning the gap. Germline CDR1 MNHEY, CDR2 SMNVEV (reference sequence). CDR3 DNA sequence: TGTGCCAGCAGGGGCATTTCCAGCTCTGGGGCCAACGTCCTGACTTTC. It specifies CASRGISSSGANVLTF.

The V and J genes are TRBV4-2 and TRBJ2-1, with D perhaps TRBD1 (5 bases). Trimming removed 1 base at V and 0 bases at J, with 16 bases between. CDR1 and CDR2 from the germline V gene are LGHNA and YNFKEQ. The CDR3 runs 18 residues. In nucleotides, the CDR3 is TGTGCCAGCAGCCAAGGGACGGTCAGGGCAATCTCCTACAATGAGCAGTTCTTC. Translation gives CASSQGTVRAISYNEQFF.

The V call is TRBV19, the J call TRBJ2-1, with D unclear. V was pared by 6 bases and J by 5 bases, with 29 bases between. Germline lookup yields CDR1 LNHDA and CDR2 SQIVND (reference sequence). The CDR3 totals 19 residues. CDR3 in amino acids: CASSQPGPGMGLRHNEQFF. CDR3 nucleotide sequence: TGTGCCAGTAGCCAACCCGGTCCTGGGATGGGATTAAGGCACAATGAGCAGTTCTTC.

The chain links TRBV2 to TRBJ1-1; D gene uncertain. V shed 5 bases and J shed 0 bases, with 13 bases lying between them. The CDR3 sequence is 15 residues long. The germline gives CDR1 SNHLY, CDR2 FYNNEI. CDR3 residues: CASSKDQIMNTEAFF. The CDR3, as DNA: TGTGCCAGCAGTAAAGACCAGATAATGAACACTGAAGCTTTCTTT.

This chain links TRBV19 with TRBJ2-1; 7 positions match TRBD2. CDR1 is LNHDA, CDR2 SQIVND, per germline (reference sequence). V trimming: 2 bases; J trimming: 2 bases; junction bases outside the gene matches: 3. The CDR3 length is 15 residues. The CDR3 reads CASSISGGPYNEQFF. CDR3 DNA sequence: TGTGCCAGTAGTATATCGGGAGGCCCCTACAATGAGCAGTTCTTC. The whole variable domain, remainder taken from reference TRBV19 and TRBJ2-1, is DGGITQSPKYLFRKEGQNVTLSCEQNLNHDAMYWYRQDPGQGLRLIYYSQIVNDFQKGDIAEGYSVSREKKESFPLTVTSAQKNPTAFYLCASSISGGPYNEQFFGPGTRLTVL.

The J gene is TRBJ2-1, the V gene TRBV5-1, with TRBD2 identical over 11 bases. Trimming removed 4 bases from V and 0 bases from J; junction bases left unmatched: 6. CDR3 length: 17 residues. Germline assignment: CDR1 SGHRS and CDR2 YFSETQ. The DNA for the CDR3 is TGCGCCAGCAGCCGGGGGACTAGCGGAGGCTCCTACAATGAGCAGTTCTTC. This translates into CASSRGTSGGSYNEQFF.

This rearrangement joins TRBV29-1 to TRBJ1-2; no clear D gene. Trimming cost V 7 bases and J 4 bases, with 16 bases left between them. The CDR3 extends over 13 amino acids. Germline V CDR1 and CDR2: SQVTM, ANQGSEA. The CDR3 bases are TGCAGCGGAACCGGGCCGCGTGGCTATGGCTACACCTTC. Protein: CSGTGPRGYGYTF.

The rearrangement uses TRBV25-1 and TRBJ1-4, with 8 positions matching TRBD1. The CDR3 is 17 residues long. CDR1 is MGHDK, CDR2 SYGVNS, per germline. Losses at the gene ends were 0 bases for V and 7 bases for J; bases not matched to a gene: 10. CDR3 DNA: TGTGCCAGCAGTGAATATATTTCAGGGGGCGTAATTGAAAAACTGTTTTTT. The encoded protein is CASSEYISGGVIEKLFF.

This rearrangement joins TRBV27 to TRBJ2-1; D possibly corresponds to TRBD2 (6 bases). Per germline, CDR1 MNHEY and CDR2 SMNVEV (reference sequence). The CDR3 runs to 17 residues. V was cut by 2 bases and J by 1 base, with 15 bases left in between. The CDR3 region has the DNA TGTGCCAGCAGTTTAAGGAGTAGGGCGGGATCCTACAATGAGCAGTTCTTC. This codes for CASSLRSRAGSYNEQFF.

This chain joins TRBV30 and TRBJ1-5; 9 bases match TRBD1. The V segment lost 4 bases and the J segment 7 bases; nucleotides outside the gene matches: 11. CDR1 and CDR2 from the germline V gene are GTSNPN and SVGIG (reference sequence). This CDR3 is built from 15 residues. The CDR3 sequence: CAWTPGQGLVQPQHF. The CDR3 DNA reads TGTGCCTGGACTCCGGGACAGGGTTTGGTCCAGCCCCAGCATTTT.

Only one count was recorded for this clone. CDR3 loop: CASSSKRDRTDTQYF. CDR3 bases: TGTGCCAGCAGTTCCAAGAGGGATCGCACAGATACGCAGTATTTT. The rearrangement joins TRBV6-6 to TRBJ2-3; D is possibly TRBD2 (5 bases). Trimming cost V 4 bases and J 1 base, with 12 bases left between them. Germline V gene data show CDR1 as MNHNY and CDR2 as SVGAGI (reference sequence). The length of the CDR3 is 15 residues.

This clone was observed a single time. V gene TRBV15 combines with J gene TRBJ2-3, with 9 positions matching TRBD2. Germline V lookup: CDR1 LNHNV, CDR2 YYDKDF (reference sequence). The trim removed 1 base at V and 2 bases at J, leaving 4 bases unmatched. The CDR3 covers 16 residues. CDR3 protein: CATSRVAGAATDTQYF. In DNA, the CDR3 is TGTGCCACCAGCAGAGTAGCGGGAGCAGCCACAGATACGCAGTATTTT.

The rearrangement uses TRBV13 and TRBJ1-1; a possible D gene is TRBD1 (6 bases). The CDR3 consists of 12 residues. Deletions cut 5 bases from V and 7 bases from J, with 11 bases between. Germline V gene sequence: CDR1 PRHDT, CDR2 FYEKMQ (reference sequence). The CDR3: CASSTQDSEAFF. The DNA for the CDR3 is TGTGCCAGCAGCACCCAGGACAGTGAAGCTTTCTTT.

The genes are TRBV5-4 and TRBJ2-7; D is uncertain. CDR1 SGHNT and CDR2 YYREEE come from the germline V gene (reference sequence). The CDR3 spans 11 residues. Trimming left V 3 bases short and J 3 bases short, with 4 bases between. CDR3 region: CASSSYYEQYF. In DNA, the CDR3 is TGTGCCAGCAGCTCCTACTACGAGCAGTACTTC.

This chain connects TRBV25-1 to TRBJ2-7; D unclear. V gave up 3 bases and J gave up 3 bases, with 3 bases separating them. This CDR3 spans 11 amino acids. Germline CDR1 MGHDK, CDR2 SYGVNS. The CDR3 loop reads CASSDYYEQYF. In nucleotides, the CDR3 is TGTGCCAGCAGTGACTACTACGAGCAGTACTTC.

The chain links TRBV5-1 to TRBJ1-4, with a possible D match to TRBD1 (6 bases). Germline CDR1 and CDR2: SGHRS and YFSETQ. V dropped 7 bases and J dropped 4 bases, with 11 bases sitting between them. The CDR3 consists of 13 residues. CDR3 coding DNA: TGCGCCAGCCAGGACAGTCTTAATGAAAAACTGTTTTTT. Protein: CASQDSLNEKLFF.

This clone was observed a single time. This sequence joins TRBV5-1 and TRBJ1-1; the D gene is possibly TRBD1 (5 bases). Germline V gives CDR1 SGHRS, CDR2 YFSETQ. There are 15 residues in the CDR3. The V end was cut by 0 bases, the J end by 2 bases, with 11 bases between. CDR3 in amino acids: CASSLGSTVNTEAFF. The CDR3 DNA is TGCGCCAGCAGCTTGGGGTCGACAGTAAACACTGAAGCTTTCTTT.

This clone was detected once. Here the CDR3 DNA reads TGTGCCAGCAGTGCTTTCCGGGCTTTGGGTAGCACAGATACGCAGTATTTT. It codes for CASSAFRALGSTDTQYF. V gene TRBV6-1 combines with J gene TRBJ2-3, with D hard to call. Trimming took 4 bases from V and 0 from J, leaving 17 bases between them. The CDR3 has 17 amino acids. In germline, CDR1 is MNHNS, CDR2 SASEGT.

The rearrangement joins TRBV27 to TRBJ2-7, with no clear D. Germline lookup yields CDR1 MNHEY and CDR2 SMNVEV (reference sequence). CDR3 length equals 10 residues. V dropped 9 bases and J dropped 1 base, with 4 bases sitting between them. The CDR3 DNA reads TGTGCCAGGCCGTCCTACGAGCAGTACTTC. As protein: CARPSYEQYF.

The chain uses TRBV9 and TRBJ2-7; 9 bases align to TRBD1. The CDR3 runs 15 residues. Germline V CDR1 and CDR2: SGDLS, YYNGEE. Trimming removed 2 bases from V and 1 base from J; junction bases left unmatched: 4. Here the CDR3 reads CASSVTTGGSYEQYF. Here the CDR3 DNA reads TGTGCCAGCAGCGTTACGACAGGGGGGTCCTACGAGCAGTACTTC.

The V and J genes are TRBV30 and TRBJ1-5; D unresolved. V lost 3 bases and J 9 bases, leaving 15 bases between the germline ends. Germline V CDR1 and CDR2: GTSNPN, SVGIG (reference sequence). This CDR3 contains 13 residues. CDR3 DNA: TGTGCCTGGAGCGTCGGAAAGAATACGCCCCAGCATTTT. This gives the protein CAWSVGKNTPQHF. The whole variable domain, remainder taken from reference TRBV30 and TRBJ1-5, is SQTIHQWPATLVQPVGSPLSLECTVEGTSNPNLYWYRQAAGRGLQLLFYSVGIGQISSEVPQNLSASRPQDRQFILSSKKLLLSDSGFYLCAWSVGKNTPQHFGDGTRLSIL.

This rearrangement joins TRBV7-8 to TRBJ1-5; D ambiguous. V gave up 5 bases and J gave up 4 bases, with 12 bases separating them. The V gene's germline CDR1 is SGHVS and CDR2 FQNEAQ. The CDR3 extends over 14 amino acids. The CDR3 region is CASSPRTGNQPQHF. The CDR3 bases are TGTGCCAGCAGCCCCCGTACGGGGAATCAGCCCCAGCATTTT.

The chain links TRBV27 to TRBJ2-2; either TRBD1 or TRBD2 may fit D (6 bases each). Trimming shortened V by 5 bases and J by 7 bases, and 14 bases separated the two germline ends. Germline CDR1 is MNHEY and CDR2 is SMNVEV (reference sequence). There are 14 residues in the CDR3. The CDR3 coding sequence is TGTGCCAGCAGTATTGGGGGGCGGGTCGGGGAGCTGTTTTTT. Translating gives CASSIGGRVGELFF.

The chain uses TRBV18 and TRBJ1-5, with unresolved D. Trimming removed 5 bases from V and 1 base from J, with 3 bases in between. This CDR3 is 12 amino acids long. CDR1 and CDR2 (germline): KGHSH, LQKENI. The CDR3 reads CASSGSNQPQHF. The CDR3 nucleotides are TGTGCCAGCTCAGGGAGCAATCAGCCCCAGCATTTT.

V is TRBV28 and J is TRBJ2-1; a possible D gene is TRBD2 (5 bases). The CDR3 spans 16 residues. V lost 4 bases to trimming and J lost 0 bases, with 13 bases between them. Germline V gene data show CDR1 as MDHEN and CDR2 as SYDVKM. The CDR3 DNA sequence: TGTGCCAGCAGTTCCCATAGCGCGAGCTCCTACAATGAGCAGTTCTTC. It codes for CASSSHSASSYNEQFF.